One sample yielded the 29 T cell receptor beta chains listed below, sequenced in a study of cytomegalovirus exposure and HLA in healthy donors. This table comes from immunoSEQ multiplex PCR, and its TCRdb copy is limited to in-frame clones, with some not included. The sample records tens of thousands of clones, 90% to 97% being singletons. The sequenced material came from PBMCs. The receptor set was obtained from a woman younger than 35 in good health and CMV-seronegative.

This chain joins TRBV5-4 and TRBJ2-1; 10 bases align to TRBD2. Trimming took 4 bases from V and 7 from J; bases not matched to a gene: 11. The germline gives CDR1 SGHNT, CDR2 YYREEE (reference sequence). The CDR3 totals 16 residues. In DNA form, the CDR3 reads TGTGCCAGCAGCCGTGCCAGCGGGAGGGTAAAGAATGAGCAGTTCTTC. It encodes CASSRASGRVKNEQFF.

CDR3: CASSPASGRGEQYF. The CDR3 nucleotides read TGTGCCAGCAGCCCGGCGAGCGGGAGAGGCGAGCAGTACTTC. The chain employs TRBV28 and TRBJ2-7; 8 positions agree with TRBD2. Germline V gene lookup returns CDR1 MDHEN and CDR2 SYDVKM. CDR3 length equals 14 residues. Unmatched junction bases numbered 10, after V lost 6 bases and J lost 6 bases.

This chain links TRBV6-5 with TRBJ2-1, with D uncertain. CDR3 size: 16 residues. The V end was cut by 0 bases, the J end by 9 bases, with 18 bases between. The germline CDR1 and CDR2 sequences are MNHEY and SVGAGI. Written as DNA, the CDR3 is TGTGCCAGCAGTTACTCCGACGGCCCCCGGGTCTTTGAGCAGTTCTTC. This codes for CASSYSDGPRVFEQFF.

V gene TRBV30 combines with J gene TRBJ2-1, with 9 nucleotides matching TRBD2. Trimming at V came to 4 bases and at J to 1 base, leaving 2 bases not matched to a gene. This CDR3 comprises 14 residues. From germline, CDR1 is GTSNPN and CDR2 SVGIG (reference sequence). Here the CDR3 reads CAWTTSGSYNEQFF. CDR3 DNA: TGTGCCTGGACGACTAGCGGTTCCTACAATGAGCAGTTCTTC.

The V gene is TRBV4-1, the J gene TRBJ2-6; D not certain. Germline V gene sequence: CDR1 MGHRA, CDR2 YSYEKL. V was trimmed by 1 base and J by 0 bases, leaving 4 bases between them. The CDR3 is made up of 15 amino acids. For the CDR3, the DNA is TGCGCCAGCAGCCAAGCTCCCTCTGGGGCCAACGTCCTGACTTTC. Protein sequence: CASSQAPSGANVLTF.

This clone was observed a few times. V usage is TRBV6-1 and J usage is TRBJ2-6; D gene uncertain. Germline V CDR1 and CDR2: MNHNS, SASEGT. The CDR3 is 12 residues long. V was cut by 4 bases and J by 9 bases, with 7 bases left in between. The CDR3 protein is CASSATGNVLTF. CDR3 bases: TGTGCCAGCAGTGCGACTGGCAACGTCCTGACTTTC.

In DNA form, the CDR3 reads TGTGCCAGCAGCTTCTTTCGGACTAGCGGGAGCCAAGAGACCCAGTACTTC. Residues: CASSFFRTSGSQETQYF. This chain joins TRBV7-2 and TRBJ2-5; the match to TRBD2 covers 13 bases. After removal of 3 bases from V and 1 base from J, the junction contained 5 bases not matched to a gene. CDR1 is SGHTA, CDR2 FQGNSA, per germline. The CDR3 runs to 17 residues.

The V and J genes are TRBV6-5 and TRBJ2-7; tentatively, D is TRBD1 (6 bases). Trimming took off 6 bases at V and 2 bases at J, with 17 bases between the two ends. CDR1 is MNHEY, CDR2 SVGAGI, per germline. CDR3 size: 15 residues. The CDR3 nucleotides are TGTGCCAGCAGCCTCGCCCCCAGGGGTGCCTACGAGCAGTACTTC. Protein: CASSLAPRGAYEQYF.

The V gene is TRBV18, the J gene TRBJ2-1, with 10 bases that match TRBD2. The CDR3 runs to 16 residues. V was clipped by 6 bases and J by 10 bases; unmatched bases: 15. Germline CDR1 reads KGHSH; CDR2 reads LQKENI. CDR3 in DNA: TGTGCCAGCTCTCCCCTAAGCGGGAGGGTCCGCGACGAGCAGTTCTTC. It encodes CASSPLSGRVRDEQFF.

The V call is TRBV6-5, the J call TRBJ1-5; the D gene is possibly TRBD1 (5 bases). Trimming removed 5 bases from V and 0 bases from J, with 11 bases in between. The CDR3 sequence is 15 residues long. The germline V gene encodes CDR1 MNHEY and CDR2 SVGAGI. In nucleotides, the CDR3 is TGTGCCAGCAGTAATACAGGTTATAGCAATCAGCCCCAGCATTTT. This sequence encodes CASSNTGYSNQPQHF.

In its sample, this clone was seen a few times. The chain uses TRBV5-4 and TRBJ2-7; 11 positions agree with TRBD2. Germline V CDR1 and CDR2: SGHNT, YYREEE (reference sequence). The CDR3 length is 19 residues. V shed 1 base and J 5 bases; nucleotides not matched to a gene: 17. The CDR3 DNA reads TGTGCCAGCAGCTTGATGATCTCTCGGGCTAGCGGGAGGTCCCACGAGCAGTACTTC. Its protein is CASSLMISRASGRSHEQYF.

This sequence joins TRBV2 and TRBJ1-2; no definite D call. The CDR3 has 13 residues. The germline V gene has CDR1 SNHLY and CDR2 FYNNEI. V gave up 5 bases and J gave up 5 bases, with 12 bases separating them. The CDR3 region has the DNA TGTGCCAGCAGTCCTGACTCCCAATATGGCTACACCTTC. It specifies CASSPDSQYGYTF.

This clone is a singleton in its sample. CDR3 sequence (DNA): TGCGCCAGCAGTCAATTGGTACCGACAGGTGGGGTTGAGGATCAGCCCCAGCATTTT. It translates to CASSQLVPTGGVEDQPQHF. V usage is TRBV23-1 and J usage is TRBJ1-5; D may be TRBD1 (6 bases). Being an ORF, TRBV23-1 has a function that is uncertain. This CDR3 has 19 residues. Trimming took off 1 base at V and 5 bases at J, with 24 bases between the two ends.

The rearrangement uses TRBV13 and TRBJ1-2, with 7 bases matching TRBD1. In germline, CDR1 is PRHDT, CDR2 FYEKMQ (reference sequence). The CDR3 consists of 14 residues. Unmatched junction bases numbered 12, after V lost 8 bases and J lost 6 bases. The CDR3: CASGNSGGGDGYTF. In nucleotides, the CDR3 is TGTGCCAGCGGCAACTCCGGAGGGGGCGATGGCTACACCTTC.

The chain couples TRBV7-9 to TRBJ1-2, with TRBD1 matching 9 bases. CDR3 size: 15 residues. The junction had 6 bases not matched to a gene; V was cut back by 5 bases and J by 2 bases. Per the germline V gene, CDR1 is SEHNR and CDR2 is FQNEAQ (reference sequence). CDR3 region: CASSLWTGDNYGYTF. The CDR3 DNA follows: TGTGCCAGCAGCCTTTGGACAGGGGACAACTATGGCTACACCTTC.

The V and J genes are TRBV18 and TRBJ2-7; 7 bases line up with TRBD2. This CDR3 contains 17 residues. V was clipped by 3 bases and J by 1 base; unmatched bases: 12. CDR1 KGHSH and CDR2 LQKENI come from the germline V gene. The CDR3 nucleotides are TGTGCCAGCTCACCCCCGGTAGCGGGCCCAGGGTCCTACGAGCAGTACTTC. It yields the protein CASSPPVAGPGSYEQYF.

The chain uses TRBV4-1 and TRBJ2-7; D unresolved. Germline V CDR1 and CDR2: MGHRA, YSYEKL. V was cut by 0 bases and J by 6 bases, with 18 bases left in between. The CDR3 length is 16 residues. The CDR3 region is CASSQEEYYSAGEQYF. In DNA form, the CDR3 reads TGCGCCAGCAGCCAAGAAGAGTACTACTCGGCTGGCGAGCAGTACTTC.

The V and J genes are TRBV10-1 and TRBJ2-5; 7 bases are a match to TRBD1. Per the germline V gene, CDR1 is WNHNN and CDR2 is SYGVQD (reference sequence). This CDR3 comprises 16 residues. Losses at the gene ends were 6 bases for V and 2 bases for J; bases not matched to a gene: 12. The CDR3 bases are TGCGCCAGCAGCTCAGGGACAGAGGCCCTACAAGAGACCCAGTACTTC. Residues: CASSSGTEALQETQYF.

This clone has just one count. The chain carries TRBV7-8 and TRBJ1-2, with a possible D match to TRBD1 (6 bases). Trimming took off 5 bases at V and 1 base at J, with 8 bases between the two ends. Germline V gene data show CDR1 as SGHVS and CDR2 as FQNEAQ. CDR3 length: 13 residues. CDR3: CASSPDSNYGYTF. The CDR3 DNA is TGTGCCAGCAGCCCGGACAGTAACTATGGCTACACCTTC.

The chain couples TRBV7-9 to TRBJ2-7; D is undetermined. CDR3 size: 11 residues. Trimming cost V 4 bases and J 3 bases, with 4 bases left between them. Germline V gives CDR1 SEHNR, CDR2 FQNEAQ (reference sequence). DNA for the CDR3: TGTGCCAGCAGCTCCTTCTACGAGCAGTACTTC. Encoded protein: CASSSFYEQYF.

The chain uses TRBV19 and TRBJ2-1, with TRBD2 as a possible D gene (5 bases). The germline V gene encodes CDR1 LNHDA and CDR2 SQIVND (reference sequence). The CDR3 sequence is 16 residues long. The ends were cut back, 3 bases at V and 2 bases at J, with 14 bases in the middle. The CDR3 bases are TGTGCCAGTAGTATTATCACTAGTGGCGCCTACAATGAGCAGTTCTTC. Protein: CASSIITSGAYNEQFF. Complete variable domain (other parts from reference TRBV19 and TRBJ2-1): DGGITQSPKYLFRKEGQNVTLSCEQNLNHDAMYWYRQDPGQGLRLIYYSQIVNDFQKGDIAEGYSVSREKKESFPLTVTSAQKNPTAFYLCASSIITSGAYNEQFFGPGTRLTVL.

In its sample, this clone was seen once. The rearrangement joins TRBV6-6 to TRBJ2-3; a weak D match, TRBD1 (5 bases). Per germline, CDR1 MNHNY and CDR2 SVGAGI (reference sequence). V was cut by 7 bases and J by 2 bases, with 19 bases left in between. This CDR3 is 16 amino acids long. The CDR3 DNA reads TGTGCCAGCACCCCTTGGGGCGTTTTAGCCACAGATACGCAGTATTTT. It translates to CASTPWGVLATDTQYF.

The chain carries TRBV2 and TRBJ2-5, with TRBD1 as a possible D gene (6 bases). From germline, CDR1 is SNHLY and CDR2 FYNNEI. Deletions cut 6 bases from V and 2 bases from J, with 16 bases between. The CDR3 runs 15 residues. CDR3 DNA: TGTGCCAGCAGCGTCGCGACAGGAGATCAAGAGACCCAGTACTTC. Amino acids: CASSVATGDQETQYF.

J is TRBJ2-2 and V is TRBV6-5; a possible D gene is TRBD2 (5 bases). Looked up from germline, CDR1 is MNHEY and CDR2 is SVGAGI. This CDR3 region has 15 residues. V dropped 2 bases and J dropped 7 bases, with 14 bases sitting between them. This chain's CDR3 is CASSYRTSPHGELFF. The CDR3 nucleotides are TGTGCCAGCAGTTACCGGACTTCCCCCCACGGGGAGCTGTTTTTT.

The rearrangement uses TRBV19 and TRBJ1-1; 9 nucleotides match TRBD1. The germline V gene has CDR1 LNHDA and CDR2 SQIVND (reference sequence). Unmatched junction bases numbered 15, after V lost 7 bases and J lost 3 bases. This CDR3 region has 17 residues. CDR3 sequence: CASTLQIGTGLYTEAFF. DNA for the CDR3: TGTGCCAGTACCCTACAAATTGGGACAGGGCTTTACACTGAAGCTTTCTTT. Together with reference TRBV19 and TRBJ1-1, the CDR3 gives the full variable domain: DGGITQSPKYLFRKEGQNVTLSCEQNLNHDAMYWYRQDPGQGLRLIYYSQIVNDFQKGDIAEGYSVSREKKESFPLTVTSAQKNPTAFYLCASTLQIGTGLYTEAFFGQGTRLTVV.

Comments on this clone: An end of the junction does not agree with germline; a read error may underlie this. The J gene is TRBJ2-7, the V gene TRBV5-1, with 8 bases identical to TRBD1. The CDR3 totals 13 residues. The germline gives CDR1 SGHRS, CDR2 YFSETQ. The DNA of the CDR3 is TGCGCCAGCAGGTTGGCAGGGGGCTTCGAGCAGTACTTC. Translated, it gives CASRLAGGFEQYF.

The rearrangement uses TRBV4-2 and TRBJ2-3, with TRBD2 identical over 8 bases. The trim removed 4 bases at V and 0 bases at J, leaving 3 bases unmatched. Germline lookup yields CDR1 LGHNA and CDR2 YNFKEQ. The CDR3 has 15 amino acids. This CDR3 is CASSRSSGSTDTQYF. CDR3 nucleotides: TGTGCCAGCAGCCGATCTAGCGGGAGCACAGATACGCAGTATTTT.

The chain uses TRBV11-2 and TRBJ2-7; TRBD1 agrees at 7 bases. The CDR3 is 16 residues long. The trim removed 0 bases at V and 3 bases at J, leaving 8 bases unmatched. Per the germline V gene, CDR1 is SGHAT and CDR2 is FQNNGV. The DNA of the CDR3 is TGTGCCAGCAGCTTAGATCAAGACAGGGCGTACTACGAGCAGTACTTC. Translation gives CASSLDQDRAYYEQYF.

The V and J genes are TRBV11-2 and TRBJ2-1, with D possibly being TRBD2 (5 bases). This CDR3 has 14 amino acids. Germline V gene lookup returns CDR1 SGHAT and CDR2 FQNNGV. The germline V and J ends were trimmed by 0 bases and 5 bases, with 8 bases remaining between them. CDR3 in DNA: TGTGCCAGCAGCTTAGATGGGAGCCACAATGAGCAGTTCTTC. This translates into CASSLDGSHNEQFF.